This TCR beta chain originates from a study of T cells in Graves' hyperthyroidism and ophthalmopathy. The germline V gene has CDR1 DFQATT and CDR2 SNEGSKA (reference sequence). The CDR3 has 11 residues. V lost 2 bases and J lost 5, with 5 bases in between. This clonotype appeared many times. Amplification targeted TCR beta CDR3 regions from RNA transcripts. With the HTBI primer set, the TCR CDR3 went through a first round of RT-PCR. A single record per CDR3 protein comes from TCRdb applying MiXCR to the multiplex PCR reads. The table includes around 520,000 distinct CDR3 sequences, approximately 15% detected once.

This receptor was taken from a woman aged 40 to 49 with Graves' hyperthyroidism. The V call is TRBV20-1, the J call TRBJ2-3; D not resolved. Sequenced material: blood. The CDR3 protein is CSARRLDTQYF. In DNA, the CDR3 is TGCAGTGCTAGACGGCTAGATACGCAGTATTTT.